Listed below are T cell receptor beta chains from one sample, sequenced in a study of tumor-infiltrating lymphocytes in localized non-small cell lung cancer. Using immunoSEQ multiplex PCR, the repertoire was profiled, and TCRdb retains in-frame clones only, with some absent. The sample has 15,000 to 20,000 clones, 40% to 45% seen once. Sequencing input: lung tumor tissue. The source is a human donor with non-small cell lung cancer. Each CDR3 is given with its conserved first and last residue. The order of the fields is D gene, V gene, J gene, clone size, CDR3 protein, CDR3 DNA. The D gene is left open where the match is weak. Size tells how often a clone was seen (once, few, many) or the class of an expanded clone, and some rows leave it out.

TRBD2,TRBV7-2,TRBJ2-3,-,CASSLVYGGGVKDTQYF,TGTGCCAGCAGCTTAGTCTACGGCGGGGGTGTGAAAGATACGCAGTATTTT
-,TRBV28,TRBJ1-2,-,CASSSDYGYTF,TGTGCCAGCAGTAGTGACTATGGCTACACCTTC
-,TRBV29-1,TRBJ1-1,-,CSVGRTANTEAFF,TGCAGCGTTGGAAGGACAGCGAACACTGAAGCTTTCTTT
-,TRBV9,TRBJ2-7,-,CASRGEPYEQYF,TGTGCCAGCAGAGGGGAGCCCTACGAGCAGTACTTC
-,TRBV28,TRBJ1-1,few,CASSLGHTEAFF,TGTGCCAGCAGTTTAGGTCACACTGAAGCTTTCTTT
-,TRBV6-1,TRBJ2-3,-,CASSDIGGSRGDPQYF,TGTGCCAGCAGTGATATTGGGGGATCACGGGGAGACCCACAGTATTTT
-,TRBV5-4,TRBJ1-1,-,CASSLSFGGITEAFF,TGTGCCAGCAGCTTGTCTTTTGGCGGGATCACTGAAGCTTTCTTT
-,TRBV15,TRBJ1-2,-,CATSNGAISYTF,TGTGCCACCAGCAATGGGGCTATTAGCTACACCTTC
-,TRBV9,TRBJ2-1,many,CASSPFTAGYNEQFF,TGTGCCAGCAGCCCATTTACGGCGGGGTACAATGAGCAGTTCTTC
-,TRBV19,TRBJ2-6,many,CASSITRVANVLTF,TGTGCCAGTAGTATAACAAGGGTAGCCAACGTCCTGACTTTC
-,TRBV7-2,TRBJ2-5,many,CASSSSGHRSQETQYF,TGTGCCAGCAGCTCCTCAGGACACCGATCCCAAGAGACCCAGTACTTC
-,TRBV11-2,TRBJ2-7,-,CASRTTDGAAYEQYF,TGTGCCAGCCGAACGACAGATGGGGCCGCCTACGAGCAGTACTTC